The 26 T cell receptor beta chains below were found in one sample sequenced in a study of blood T cell repertoires in COVID-19 (dated by TCRdb to the early 2020s). The method was the immunoSEQ multiplex PCR assay. Sourced from immuneACCESS, this table was stored by TCRdb with only in-frame sequences that have V and J called. A share of the clones is absent; for the studies checked, an unresolved V gene accounts for under half, and the remainder has no known explanation. The sample data list around 230,000 clones, and around nine tenths of these were observed just once. The ten largest account for roughly 4% of the sample. Sequenced sample: PBMCs or T cells enriched from blood (not recorded which). These TCRs come from a woman in her 30s with acute COVID-19.

This clone was observed a few times. The chain employs TRBV12-3 or TRBV12-4 and TRBJ1-2; TRBD1 is a possible D gene (5 bases). Trimming took 6 bases from V and 5 from J, leaving 13 bases between them. The CDR3 contains 13 residues. CDR3: CASSNWEGYGYTF. CDR3 nucleotides: TGTGCCAGCAGCAACTGGGAGGGGTATGGCTACACCTTC.

V and J are TRBV7-9 and TRBJ1-4; maybe TRBD1 (5 bases). V lost 3 bases, J lost 4 bases, and 15 bases lay in between. The CDR3 length is 16 residues. From germline, CDR1 is SEHNR and CDR2 FQNEAQ (reference sequence). DNA for the CDR3: TGTGCCAGCAGCTTGGCCGTAGGACAAGATAATGAAAAACTGTTTTTT. Its protein is CASSLAVGQDNEKLFF.

The genes are TRBV10-2 and TRBJ2-7; TRBD1 matches 7 bases. CDR3 length equals 12 residues. Germline V gene data show CDR1 as WSHSY and CDR2 as SAAADI. V lost 8 bases to trimming and J lost 3 bases; unmatched junction nucleotides: 4. The CDR3 loop is CASSGQSYEQYF. The CDR3 bases are TGCGCCAGCTCGGGACAGAGCTACGAGCAGTACTTC.

The CDR3 DNA is TGTGCCAGCAGTAACACAGGGGCGGTACGGGCTTTCTTT. Amino acid sequence: CASSNTGAVRAFF. The chain couples TRBV12-3 or TRBV12-4 to TRBJ1-1; 7 nucleotides match TRBD1. CDR3 length equals 13 residues. V lost 5 bases and J lost 11; bases outside the gene matches: 11.

This clone was seen a single time. The genes are TRBV4-1 and TRBJ1-2; no clear D. The CDR3 length is 15 residues. The ends were cut back, 0 bases at V and 4 bases at J, with 12 bases in the middle. Germline lookup yields CDR1 MGHRA and CDR2 YSYEKL. CDR3 nucleotide sequence: TGCGCCAGCAGCCAAGATAGTCCTTACTTCTATGGCTACACCTTC. Translated: CASSQDSPYFYGYTF.

The chain couples TRBV19 to TRBJ1-4; D gene ambiguous. This CDR3 is 11 amino acids long. V was pared by 6 bases and J by 6 bases, with 5 bases between. Per germline, CDR1 LNHDA and CDR2 SQIVND (reference sequence). The CDR3 region has the DNA TGTGCCAGTAGCGGTTATGAAAAACTGTTTTTT. It specifies CASSGYEKLFF.

The chain employs TRBV19 and TRBJ2-2; D possibly corresponds to TRBD1 (7 bases). This CDR3 has 16 residues. Germline-derived CDR1 and CDR2 are LNHDA and SQIVND (reference sequence). V was cut by 6 bases and J by 4 bases, with 18 bases left in between. The CDR3 DNA follows: TGTGCCAGTAGAACTCCAGGGGGGTCGGTCACCGGGGAGCTGTTTTTT. Its translation: CASRTPGGSVTGELFF.

The chain couples TRBV29-1 to TRBJ2-7; TRBD1 might be the D (6 bases). Trimming shortened V by 1 base and J by 1 base, and 8 bases separated the two germline ends. The CDR3 length is 13 residues. The germline CDR1 and CDR2 sequences are SQVTM and ANQGSEA. The chain's CDR3 is CSVEGQESYEQYF. CDR3 DNA: TGCAGCGTTGAAGGACAGGAGTCCTACGAGCAGTACTTC.

The chain employs TRBV7-2 and TRBJ1-3, with D perhaps matching TRBD1 (6 bases). This CDR3 is 15 amino acids long. Germline assignment: CDR1 SGHTA and CDR2 FQGNSA. V lost 5 bases, J lost 2 bases, and 13 bases lay in between. The CDR3 nucleotides are TGTGCCAGCAGCGAGGGGGTGCTCCCTGGAAACACCATATATTTT. Protein: CASSEGVLPGNTIYF.

This clone was seen only a few times. The chain is built from TRBV9 and TRBJ2-2; the match to TRBD2 covers 9 bases. The CDR3 is made up of 15 amino acids. From germline, CDR1 is SGDLS and CDR2 YYNGEE. The ends lost 3 bases at V and 1 base at J; junction bases unmatched: 1. CDR3: CASSAAGGNTGELFF. CDR3 nucleotide sequence: TGTGCCAGCAGCGCAGCGGGGGGGAACACCGGGGAGCTGTTTTTT.

This chain joins TRBV7-3 and TRBJ2-5; no firm D call. Germline values: CDR1 SGHTA, CDR2 FQGTGA. Trimming took 3 bases from V and 4 from J, leaving 9 bases between them. The CDR3 extends over 13 amino acids. The CDR3 protein is CASSLIRRETQYF. CDR3 DNA sequence: TGTGCCAGCAGCTTGATACGTAGAGAGACCCAGTACTTC.

The genes are TRBV5-1 and TRBJ2-7, with D possibly TRBD1 on 5 matching bases. This CDR3 is built from 15 residues. Trimming took 6 bases from V and 2 from J, leaving 18 bases between them. CDR1 and CDR2 from the germline V gene are SGHRS and YFSETQ. CDR3 DNA sequence: TGCGCCAGCACCCTCTATCCGGACATCACCTACGAGCAGTACTTC. This translates into CASTLYPDITYEQYF.

This chain links TRBV6-2 or TRBV6-3 with TRBJ1-6; D remains unclear. Trimming shortened V by 0 bases and J by 9 bases, and 6 bases separated the two germline ends. This CDR3 spans 13 amino acids. CDR1 and CDR2 from the germline V gene are MNHEY and SVGEGT. CDR3 sequence: CASSYSRGSPLHF. DNA for the CDR3: TGTGCCAGCAGTTACTCAAGAGGTTCACCCCTCCACTTT.

A single count supports this clone. The V gene is TRBV7-2, the J gene TRBJ2-3; TRBD2 matches 7 bases. With V trimmed by 0 bases and J by 3 bases, 3 bases remained unmatched. This CDR3 is 15 amino acids long. Per the germline V gene, CDR1 is SGHTA and CDR2 is FQGNSA. This chain's CDR3 is CASSLAGGRTDTQYF. In DNA form, the CDR3 reads TGTGCCAGCAGCTTAGCGGGGGGGAGGACAGATACGCAGTATTTT. Using reference TRBV7-2 and TRBJ2-3 for the parts outside the CDR3, the full variable domain is GAGVSQSPSNKVTEKGKDVELRCDPISGHTALYWYRQSLGQGLEFLIYFQGNSAPDKSGLPSDRFSAERTGGSVSTLTIQRTQQEDSAVYLCASSLAGGRTDTQYFGPGTRLTVL.

The rearrangement links TRBV5-4 to TRBJ1-2; D is ambiguous. Germline V gives CDR1 SGHNT, CDR2 YYREEE (reference sequence). CDR3 length: 13 amino acids. Trimming pared 2 bases from V and 8 bases from J, leaving 13 bases between. CDR3 in amino acids: CASSFVGVWGYTF. The CDR3 region has the DNA TGTGCCAGCAGCTTTGTCGGGGTTTGGGGCTACACCTTC.

This chain links TRBV9 with TRBJ1-1; D might be TRBD1 (6 bases). The CDR3 runs 16 residues. V was trimmed by 0 bases and J by 2 bases, leaving 14 bases between them. The germline CDR1 and CDR2 sequences are SGDLS and YYNGEE. The chain's CDR3 is CASSVGAGDPNTEAFF. The CDR3 DNA follows: TGTGCCAGCAGCGTAGGGGCAGGGGACCCCAACACTGAAGCTTTCTTT.

This chain joins TRBV28 and TRBJ1-4; D perhaps matches TRBD1 (6 bases). The CDR3 contains 15 residues. Germline loops: CDR1 MDHEN, CDR2 SYDVKM. The V end was cut by 7 bases, the J end by 6 bases, with 18 bases between. CDR3 residues: CASTSPRGRDEKLFF. The CDR3 nucleotides are TGTGCCAGCACCTCTCCCAGGGGTCGGGATGAAAAACTGTTTTTT.

The V call is TRBV18, the J call TRBJ1-5; 8 positions agree with TRBD1. After removal of 5 bases from V and 1 base from J, the junction contained 13 bases not matched to a gene. This CDR3 has 18 residues. Germline CDR1 and CDR2: KGHSH and LQKENI. The CDR3 is CASSSTGQGEKSNQPQHF. In DNA, the CDR3 is TGTGCCAGCTCATCAACAGGACAGGGTGAGAAAAGCAATCAGCCCCAGCATTTT. Variable domain in full (rest from reference TRBV18 and TRBJ1-5): NAGVMQNPRHLVRRRGQEARLRCSPMKGHSHVYWYRQLPEEGLKFMVYLQKENIIDESGMPKERFSAEFPKEGPSILRIQQVVRGDSAAYFCASSSTGQGEKSNQPQHFGDGTRLSIL.

The CDR3 loop reads CASSILREGQPQHF. The CDR3 region has the DNA TGTGCCAGTAGTATACTCAGGGAGGGTCAGCCCCAGCATTTT. This rearrangement joins TRBV19 to TRBJ1-5, with a possible D match to TRBD1 (5 bases). Germline CDR1 is LNHDA and CDR2 is SQIVND (reference sequence). The CDR3 has 14 amino acids. Trimming removed 2 bases from V and 6 bases from J, with 11 bases in between.

This chain connects TRBV11-2 to TRBJ2-1, with 13 bases matching TRBD2. Germline trimming cut 4 bases from V and 6 bases from J; bases unmatched to any gene: 3. Germline V gene sequence: CDR1 SGHAT, CDR2 FQNNGV. This CDR3 spans 15 amino acids. The CDR3 spells CASSYTSGGANEQFF. CDR3 DNA sequence: TGTGCCAGCAGCTACACTAGCGGGGGGGCCAATGAGCAGTTCTTC.

The sample holds one count of this clone. This sequence joins TRBV29-1 and TRBJ2-7; possibly TRBD1 for D (6 bases). The germline CDR1 and CDR2 sequences are SQVTM and ANQGSEA. This CDR3 has 14 amino acids. V lost 4 bases, J lost 3 bases, and 16 bases lay in between. In DNA, the CDR3 is TGCAGCGTTGTTCGGGGCATAGGGGGCTACGAGCAGTACTTC. It translates to CSVVRGIGGYEQYF.

The gene calls are TRBV2 and TRBJ1-6, with D uncertain. This CDR3 comprises 15 residues. The germline gives CDR1 SNHLY, CDR2 FYNNEI. The V end was cut by 6 bases, the J end by 1 base, with 10 bases between. In DNA form, the CDR3 reads TGTGCCAGCAGAACAGAAGAATCCTATAATTCACCCCTCCACTTT. As protein: CASRTEESYNSPLHF.

The chain joins TRBV12-5 to TRBJ2-5; weak D call: TRBD1 (6 bases). V was pared by 1 base and J by 4 bases, with 13 bases between. In germline, CDR1 is LGHNT, CDR2 FRNRAP. This CDR3 contains 15 residues. CDR3 in DNA: TGTGCTAGTGGTTTGGACAACCAGGGGTTAGAGACCCAGTACTTC. Protein product: CASGLDNQGLETQYF.

This clone showed up just once. This chain connects TRBV19 to TRBJ1-1; 7 nucleotides agree with TRBD1. Germline V CDR1 and CDR2: LNHDA, SQIVND (reference sequence). The V gene end was trimmed by 6 bases and the J gene end by 2 bases; junction bases not matched to a gene: 3. The CDR3 runs 13 residues. The DNA of the CDR3 is TGTGCCAGTAGGGGACAGAGAAACACTGAAGCTTTCTTT. It translates to CASRGQRNTEAFF.

This chain links TRBV19 with TRBJ1-6; 9 nucleotides agree with TRBD1. The CDR3 extends over 16 amino acids. The V and J ends lost 5 bases and 0 bases, in that order; junction bases with no gene match: 2. The V gene's germline CDR1 is LNHDA and CDR2 SQIVND (reference sequence). In nucleotides, the CDR3 is TGTGCCAGTAGTGGACAGGGGTTCTCCTATAATTCACCCCTCCACTTT. It is translated as CASSGQGFSYNSPLHF.

The chain links TRBV18 to TRBJ1-4, with no clear D. V lost 6 bases to trimming and J lost 8 bases, with 16 bases between them. Germline V gives CDR1 KGHSH, CDR2 LQKENI. The CDR3 contains 14 residues. The chain's CDR3 is CASSPQRAGEKLFF. The CDR3 bases are TGTGCCAGCTCCCCCCAGAGGGCCGGCGAAAAACTGTTTTTT.